This TCR beta chain derives from a study of cytomegalovirus exposure and HLA in healthy donors. The PCR ran on 60 Vbeta and 13 Jbeta primers. Repertoires were generated with immunoSEQ multiplex PCR, while TCRdb's copy carries only in-frame clones and drops some. The sample includes 150,000 to 200,000 clones, less than 80% of them seen just once. The CDR3 extends over 16 amino acids. CDR1 is LGHNA and CDR2 is YSLEER in the germline V gene. Germline trimming cut 4 bases from V and 2 bases from J; bases unmatched to any gene: 9. Whole-study findings and limits: Cytomegalovirus association was listed for around 180 TCR beta chains. In a later analysis, TCR beta V- and J-gene trimming was associated with a missense DCLRE1C variant. Among immune exposure information, only CMV serostatus was available. Clonal expansion, a later analysis showed, was greater in HLA-associated TCR beta chains than in equally common others.

This clone was seen only a few times. Its target is unknown. The specimen sequenced was PBMCs. The receptor was isolated from a woman in her twenties or thirties in good health and CMV-seropositive. This chain links TRBV4-3 with TRBJ2-3; 7 nucleotides agree with TRBD1. As DNA, the CDR3 is TGCGCCAGCAGCCGATCGGGGACAGAGTTCACAGATACGCAGTATTTT. This translates into CASSRSGTEFTDTQYF.